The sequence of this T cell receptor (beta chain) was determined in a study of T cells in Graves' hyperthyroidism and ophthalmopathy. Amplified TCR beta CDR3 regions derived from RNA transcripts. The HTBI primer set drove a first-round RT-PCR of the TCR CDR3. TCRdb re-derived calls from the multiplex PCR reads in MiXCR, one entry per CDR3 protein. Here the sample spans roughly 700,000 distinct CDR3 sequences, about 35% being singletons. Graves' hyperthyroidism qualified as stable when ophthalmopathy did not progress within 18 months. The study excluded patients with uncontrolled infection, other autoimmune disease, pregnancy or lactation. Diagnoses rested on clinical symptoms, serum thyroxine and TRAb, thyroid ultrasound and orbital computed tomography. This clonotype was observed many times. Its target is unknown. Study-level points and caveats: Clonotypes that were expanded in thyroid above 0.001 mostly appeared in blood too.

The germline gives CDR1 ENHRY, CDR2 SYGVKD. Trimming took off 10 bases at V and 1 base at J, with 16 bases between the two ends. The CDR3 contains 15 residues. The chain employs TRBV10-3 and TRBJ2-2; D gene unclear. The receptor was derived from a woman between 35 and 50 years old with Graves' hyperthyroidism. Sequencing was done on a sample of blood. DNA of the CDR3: TGTGCCACCCTAGGCCGTGTGGGGAACACCGGGGAGCTGTTTTTT. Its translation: CATLGRVGNTGELFF.